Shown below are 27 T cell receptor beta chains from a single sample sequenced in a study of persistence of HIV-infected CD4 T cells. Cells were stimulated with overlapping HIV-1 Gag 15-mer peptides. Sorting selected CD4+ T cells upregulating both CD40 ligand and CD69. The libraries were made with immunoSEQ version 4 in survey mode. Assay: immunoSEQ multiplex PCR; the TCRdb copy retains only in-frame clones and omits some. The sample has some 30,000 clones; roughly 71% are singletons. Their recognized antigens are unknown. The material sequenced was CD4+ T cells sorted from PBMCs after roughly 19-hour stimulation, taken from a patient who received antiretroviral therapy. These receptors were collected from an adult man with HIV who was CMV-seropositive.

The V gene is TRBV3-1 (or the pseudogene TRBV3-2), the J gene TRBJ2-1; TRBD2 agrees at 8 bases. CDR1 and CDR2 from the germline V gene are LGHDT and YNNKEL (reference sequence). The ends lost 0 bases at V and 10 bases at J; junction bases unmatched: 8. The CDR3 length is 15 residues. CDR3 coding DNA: TGTGCCAGCAGCCAAGAAACTAGCGGTCGGAGAGAGCAGTTCTTC. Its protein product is CASSQETSGRREQFF.

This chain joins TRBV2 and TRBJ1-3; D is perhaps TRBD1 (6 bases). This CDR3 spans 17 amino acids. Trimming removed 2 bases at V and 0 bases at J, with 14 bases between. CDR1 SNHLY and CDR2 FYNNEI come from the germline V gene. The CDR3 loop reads CASSELGGPFSGNTIYF. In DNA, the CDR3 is TGTGCCAGCAGTGAATTAGGGGGGCCCTTCTCTGGAAACACCATATATTTT.

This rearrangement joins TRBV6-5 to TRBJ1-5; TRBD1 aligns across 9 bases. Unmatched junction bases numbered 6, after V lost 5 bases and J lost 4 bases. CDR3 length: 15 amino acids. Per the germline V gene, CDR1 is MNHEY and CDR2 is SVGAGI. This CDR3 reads CASSRDRGENQPQHF. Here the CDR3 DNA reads TGTGCCAGCAGTAGAGACAGGGGGGAAAATCAGCCCCAGCATTTT.

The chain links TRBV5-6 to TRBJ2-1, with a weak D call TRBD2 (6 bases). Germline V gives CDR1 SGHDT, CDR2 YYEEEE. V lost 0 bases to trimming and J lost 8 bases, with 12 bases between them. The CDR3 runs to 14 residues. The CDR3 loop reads CASSLGRSGDEQFF. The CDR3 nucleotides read TGTGCCAGCAGCTTGGGCCGGTCGGGGGATGAGCAGTTCTTC.

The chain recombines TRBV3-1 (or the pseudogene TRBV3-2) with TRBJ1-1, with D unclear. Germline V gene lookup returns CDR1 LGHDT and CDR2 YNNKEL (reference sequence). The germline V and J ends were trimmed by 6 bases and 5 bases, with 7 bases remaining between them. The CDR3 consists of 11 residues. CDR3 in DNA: TGTGCCAGCAGTCGTATGACTGAAGCTTTCTTT. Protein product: CASSRMTEAFF.

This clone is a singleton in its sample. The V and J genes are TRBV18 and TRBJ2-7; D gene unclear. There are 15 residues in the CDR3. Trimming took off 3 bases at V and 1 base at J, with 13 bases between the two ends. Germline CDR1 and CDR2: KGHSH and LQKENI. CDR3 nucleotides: TGTGCCAGCTCACCCGAGTTACACGGTTCCTACGAGCAGTACTTC. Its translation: CASSPELHGSYEQYF.

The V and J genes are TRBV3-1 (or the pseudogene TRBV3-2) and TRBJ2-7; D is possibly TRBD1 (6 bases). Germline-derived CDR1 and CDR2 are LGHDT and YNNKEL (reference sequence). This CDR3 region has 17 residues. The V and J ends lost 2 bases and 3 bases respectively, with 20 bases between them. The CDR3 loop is CASSQTSATGSFYEQYF. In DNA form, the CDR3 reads TGTGCCAGCAGCCAAACGAGCGCGACAGGATCATTCTACGAGCAGTACTTC.

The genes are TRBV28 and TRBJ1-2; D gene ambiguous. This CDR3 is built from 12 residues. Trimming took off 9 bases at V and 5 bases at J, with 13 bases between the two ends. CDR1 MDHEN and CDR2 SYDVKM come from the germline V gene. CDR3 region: CASRRSGYGYTF. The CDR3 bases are TGTGCCAGTAGAAGAAGCGGTTATGGCTACACCTTC.

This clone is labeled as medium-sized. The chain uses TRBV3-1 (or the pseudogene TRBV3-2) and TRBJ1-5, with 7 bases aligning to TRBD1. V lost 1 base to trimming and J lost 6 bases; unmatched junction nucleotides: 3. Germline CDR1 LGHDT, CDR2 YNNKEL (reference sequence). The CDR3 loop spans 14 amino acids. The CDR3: CASSQGRTGQPQHF. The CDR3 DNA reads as TGTGCCAGCAGCCAAGGCAGGACAGGTCAGCCCCAGCATTTT.

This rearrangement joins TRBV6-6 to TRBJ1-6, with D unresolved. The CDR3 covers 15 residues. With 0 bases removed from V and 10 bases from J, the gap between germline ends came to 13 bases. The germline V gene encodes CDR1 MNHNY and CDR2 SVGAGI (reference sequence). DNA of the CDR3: TGTGCCAGCAGTTACTCGGATCAAGGAACATCACCCCTCCACTTT. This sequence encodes CASSYSDQGTSPLHF.

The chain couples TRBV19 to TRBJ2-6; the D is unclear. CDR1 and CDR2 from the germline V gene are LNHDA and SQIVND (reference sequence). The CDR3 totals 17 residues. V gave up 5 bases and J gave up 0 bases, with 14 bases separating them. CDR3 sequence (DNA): TGTGCCAGTAGTTGGATGCGGACGCCCTCTGGGGCCAACGTCCTGACTTTC. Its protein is CASSWMRTPSGANVLTF.

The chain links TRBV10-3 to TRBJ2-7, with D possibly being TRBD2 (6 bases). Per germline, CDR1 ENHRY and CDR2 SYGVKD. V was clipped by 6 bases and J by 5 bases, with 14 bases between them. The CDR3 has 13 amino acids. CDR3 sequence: CAIRRQEGNEQYF. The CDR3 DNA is TGTGCCATCAGGAGGCAGGAGGGGAACGAGCAGTACTTC.

The CDR3 DNA is TGTGCCAGCACCAAACTAGCAAGCCCTAGCTCAGATACGCAGTATTTT. Amino acids: CASTKLASPSSDTQYF. The chain uses TRBV2 and TRBJ2-3; D is perhaps TRBD2 (6 bases). Between the trimmed V and J ends, which lost 7 bases and 4 bases, there was a span of 21 bases. The germline gives CDR1 SNHLY, CDR2 FYNNEI. The CDR3 is 16 amino acids.

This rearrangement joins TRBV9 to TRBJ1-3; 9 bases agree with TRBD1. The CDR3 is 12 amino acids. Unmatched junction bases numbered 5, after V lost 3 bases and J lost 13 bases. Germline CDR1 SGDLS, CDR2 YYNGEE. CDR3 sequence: CASSARQGGIYF. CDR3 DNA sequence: TGTGCCAGCAGCGCCCGACAGGGGGGTATATATTTT. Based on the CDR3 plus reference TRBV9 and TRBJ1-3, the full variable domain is DSGVTQTPKHLITATGQRVTLRCSPRSGDLSVYWYQQSLDQGLQFLIQYYNGEERAKGNILERFSAQQFPDLHSELNLSSLELGDSALYFCASSARQGGIYFGEGSWLTVV.

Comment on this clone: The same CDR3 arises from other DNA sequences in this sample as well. DNA for the CDR3: TGTGCCAGCAGTGACCGCGGGCGGGCTGGGGCCAACGTCCTGACTTTC. Protein product: CASSDRGRAGANVLTF. This sequence joins TRBV2 and TRBJ2-6, with TRBD2 as a possible D gene (5 bases). Germline lookup yields CDR1 SNHLY and CDR2 FYNNEI. V lost 3 bases, J lost 2 bases, and 11 bases lay in between. CDR3 length: 16 amino acids.

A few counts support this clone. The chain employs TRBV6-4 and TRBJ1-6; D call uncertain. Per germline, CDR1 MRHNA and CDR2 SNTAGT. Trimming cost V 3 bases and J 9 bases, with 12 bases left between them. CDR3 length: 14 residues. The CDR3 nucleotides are TGTGCCAGCAGTGAATTTAGCGGGAGTTCACCCCTCCACTTT. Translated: CASSEFSGSSPLHF.

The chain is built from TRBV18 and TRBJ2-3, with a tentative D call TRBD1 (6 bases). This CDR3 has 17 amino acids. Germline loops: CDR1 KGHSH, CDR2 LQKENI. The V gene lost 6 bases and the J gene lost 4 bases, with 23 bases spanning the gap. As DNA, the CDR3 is TGTGCCAGCTCTCTTTCCCCCCTTCGAAAGGGGGCAGATACGCAGTATTTT. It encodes CASSLSPLRKGADTQYF. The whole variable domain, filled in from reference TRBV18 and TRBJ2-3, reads NAGVMQNPRHLVRRRGQEARLRCSPMKGHSHVYWYRQLPEEGLKFMVYLQKENIIDESGMPKERFSAEFPKEGPSILRIQQVVRGDSAAYFCASSLSPLRKGADTQYFGPGTRLTVL.

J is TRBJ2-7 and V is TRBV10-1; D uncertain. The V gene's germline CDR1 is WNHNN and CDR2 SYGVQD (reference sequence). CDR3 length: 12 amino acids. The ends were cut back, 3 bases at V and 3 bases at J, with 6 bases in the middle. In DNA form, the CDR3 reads TGCGCCAGCAGTGAATCGGGCTACGAGCAGTACTTC. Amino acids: CASSESGYEQYF.

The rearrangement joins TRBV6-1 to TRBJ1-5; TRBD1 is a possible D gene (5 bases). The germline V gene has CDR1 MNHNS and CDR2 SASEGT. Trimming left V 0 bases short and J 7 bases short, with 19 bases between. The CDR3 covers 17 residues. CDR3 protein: CASSEAGRDWVRQPQHF. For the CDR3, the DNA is TGTGCCAGCAGTGAAGCAGGCAGGGATTGGGTAAGACAGCCCCAGCATTTT.

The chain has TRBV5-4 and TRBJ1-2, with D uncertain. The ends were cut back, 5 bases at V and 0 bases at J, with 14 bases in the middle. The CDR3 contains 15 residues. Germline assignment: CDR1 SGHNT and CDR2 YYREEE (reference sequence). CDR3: CASRMDRAANYGYTF. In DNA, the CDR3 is TGTGCCAGCAGGATGGATAGGGCAGCTAACTATGGCTACACCTTC.

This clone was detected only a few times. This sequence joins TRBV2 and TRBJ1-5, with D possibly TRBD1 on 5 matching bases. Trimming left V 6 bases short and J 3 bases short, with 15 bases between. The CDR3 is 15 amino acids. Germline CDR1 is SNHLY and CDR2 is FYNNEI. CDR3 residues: CASSAGWGNNQPQHF. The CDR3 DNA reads TGTGCCAGCAGCGCGGGGTGGGGGAACAATCAGCCCCAGCATTTT.

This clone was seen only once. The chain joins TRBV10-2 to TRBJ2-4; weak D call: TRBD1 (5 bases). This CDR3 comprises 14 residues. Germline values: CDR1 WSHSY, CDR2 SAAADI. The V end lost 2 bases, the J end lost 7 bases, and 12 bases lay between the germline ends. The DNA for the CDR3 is TGCGCCAGCAGTGAGCAGGGCGTTGGGAACATTCAGTACTTC. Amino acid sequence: CASSEQGVGNIQYF.

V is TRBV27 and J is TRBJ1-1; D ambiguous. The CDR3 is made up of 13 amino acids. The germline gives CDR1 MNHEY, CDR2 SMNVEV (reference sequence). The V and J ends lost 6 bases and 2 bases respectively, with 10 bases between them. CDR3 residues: CASSREFNTEAFF. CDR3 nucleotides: TGTGCCAGCAGCCGGGAGTTCAACACTGAAGCTTTCTTT.

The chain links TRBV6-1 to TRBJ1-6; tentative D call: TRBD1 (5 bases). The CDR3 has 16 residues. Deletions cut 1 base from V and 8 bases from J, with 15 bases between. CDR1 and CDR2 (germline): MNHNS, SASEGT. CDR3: CASSEVRGDLYSPLHF. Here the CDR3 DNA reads TGTGCCAGCAGTGAAGTTCGGGGGGACCTCTATTCACCCCTCCACTTT.

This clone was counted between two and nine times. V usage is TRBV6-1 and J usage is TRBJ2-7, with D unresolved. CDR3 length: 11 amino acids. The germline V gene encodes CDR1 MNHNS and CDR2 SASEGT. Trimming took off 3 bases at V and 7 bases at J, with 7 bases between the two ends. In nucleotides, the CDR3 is TGTGCCAGCAGTGACGGAAGGGAGCAGTACTTC. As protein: CASSDGREQYF.

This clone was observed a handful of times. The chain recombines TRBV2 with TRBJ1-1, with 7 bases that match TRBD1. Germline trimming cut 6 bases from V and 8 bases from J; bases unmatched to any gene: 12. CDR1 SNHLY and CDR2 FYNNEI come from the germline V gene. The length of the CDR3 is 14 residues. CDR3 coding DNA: TGTGCCAGCAGAGGGGTACAGGGGAGGATCGAAGCTTTCTTT. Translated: CASRGVQGRIEAFF.

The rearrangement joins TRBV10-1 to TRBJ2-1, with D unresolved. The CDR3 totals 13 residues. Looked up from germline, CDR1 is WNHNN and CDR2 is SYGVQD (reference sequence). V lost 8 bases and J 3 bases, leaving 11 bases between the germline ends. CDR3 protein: CASYRDGYNEQFF. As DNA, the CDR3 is TGCGCCAGCTACCGCGACGGCTACAATGAGCAGTTCTTC.